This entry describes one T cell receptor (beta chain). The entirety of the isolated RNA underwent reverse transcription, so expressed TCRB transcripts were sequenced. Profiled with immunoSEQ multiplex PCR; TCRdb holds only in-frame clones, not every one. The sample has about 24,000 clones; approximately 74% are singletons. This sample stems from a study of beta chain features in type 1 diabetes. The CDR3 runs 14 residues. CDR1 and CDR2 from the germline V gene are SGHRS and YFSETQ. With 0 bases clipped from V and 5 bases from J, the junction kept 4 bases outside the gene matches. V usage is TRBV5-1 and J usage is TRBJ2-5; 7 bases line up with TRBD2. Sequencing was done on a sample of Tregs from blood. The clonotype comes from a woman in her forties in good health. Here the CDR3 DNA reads TGCGCCAGCAGCTTGGCGGGGGGACCGGAGACCCAGTACTTC. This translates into CASSLAGGPETQYF.